The source of this TCR beta chain is a study of shared clonotypes between healthy human individuals. Study-wide results and limits: Only blood underwent sampling, and tissue repertoires likely differ.

Deep level was the assay's run setting. Each PCR replicate run on unsorted PBMC took in 300 to 350 ng DNA, 25,000 to 30,000 T cell genomes. The team ran DNA from unsorted PBMCs on ten immunoSEQ deep assay plates for sequencing. TCRdb's copy holds only in-frame clones and misses some; the assay was immunoSEQ multiplex PCR. Among about half a million clones listed, 79% were seen once. V was pared by 6 bases and J by 5 bases, with 15 bases of the junction left unmatched. The CDR3 has 18 residues. CDR1 SEHNR and CDR2 FQNEAQ come from the germline V gene (reference sequence). As regards this clone: Its antigen is not known.

The chain joins TRBV7-9 to TRBJ2-7; 14 bases are a match to TRBD2. The TCR comes from a woman aged 40 to 49 in good health. Some clones in this sample may be carry-over from other donors' samples. Specimen: PBMCs. The CDR3 region is CASSPRGTSGSLLHEQYF. The CDR3 DNA reads TGTGCCAGCAGTCCCAGGGGGACTAGCGGGAGTTTGTTACACGAGCAGTACTTC. Using reference TRBV7-9 and TRBJ2-7 for the parts outside the CDR3, the full variable domain is DTGVSQNPRHKITKRGQNVTFRCDPISEHNRLYWYRQTLGQGPEFLTYFQNEAQLEKSRLLSDRFSAERPKGSFSTLEIQRTEQGDSAMYLCASSPRGTSGSLLHEQYFGPGTRLTVT.